This T cell receptor beta chain was captured by sequencing in a study of OX40 agonist ivuxolimab in advanced cancers. In the study overall: Every 2 weeks, patients got intravenous ivuxolimab at one of six dose levels (0.01-10 mg/kg). Treatment received earlier with anti-PD-1, anti-PD-L1 or anti-CTLA-4 agents was allowed, and more than 35% had some.

Profiled with immunoSEQ multiplex PCR; TCRdb holds only in-frame clones, not every one. The sample has some 40,000 clones; around 93% are singletons. V shed 6 bases and J 7 bases; nucleotides not matched to a gene: 13. Germline-derived CDR1 and CDR2 are MNHEY and SMNVEV (reference sequence). The CDR3 loop spans 16 amino acids. The study's findings and limits: CD8+ T cells were the subset that, on average, had more expanded clones than CD4+.

Note on this clone: The antigen is not known.

The chain carries TRBV27 and TRBJ2-7; 12 bases line up with TRBD1. The sequence derives from an adult with an advanced solid tumor such as melanoma, head and neck, liver or kidney cancer. Sequencing was performed on CD4+ or CD8+ T cells sorted from blood, taken in a trial of the OX40 agonist ivuxolimab. CDR3 sequence: CASSPLPGTGGWEQYF. CDR3 sequence (DNA): TGTGCCAGCAGCCCCCTCCCCGGGACAGGGGGCTGGGAGCAGTACTTC.